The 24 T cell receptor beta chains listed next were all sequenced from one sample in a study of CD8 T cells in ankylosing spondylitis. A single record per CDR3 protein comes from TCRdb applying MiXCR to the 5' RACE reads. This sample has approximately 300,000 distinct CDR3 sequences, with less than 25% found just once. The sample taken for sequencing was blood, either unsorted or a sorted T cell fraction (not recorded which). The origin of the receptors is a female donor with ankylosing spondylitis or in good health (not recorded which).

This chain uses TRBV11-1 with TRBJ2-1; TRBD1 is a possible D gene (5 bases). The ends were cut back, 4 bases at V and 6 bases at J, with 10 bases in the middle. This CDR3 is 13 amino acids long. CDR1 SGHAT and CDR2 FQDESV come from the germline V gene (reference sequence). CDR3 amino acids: CASSYRQFNEQFF. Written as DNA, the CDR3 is TGTGCCAGCAGCTACCGACAGTTCAATGAGCAGTTCTTC.

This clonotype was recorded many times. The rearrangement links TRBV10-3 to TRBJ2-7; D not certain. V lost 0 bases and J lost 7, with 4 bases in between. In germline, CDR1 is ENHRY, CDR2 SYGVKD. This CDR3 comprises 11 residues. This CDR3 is CAISESGEQYF. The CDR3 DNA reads TGTGCCATCAGTGAGTCGGGGGAGCAGTACTTC.

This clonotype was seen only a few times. The CDR3 region has the DNA TGTGCCACCAGTGATCTGGGGGGTCGGCAGTTCTTC. This encodes CATSDLGGRQFF. The V call is TRBV24-1, the J call TRBJ2-1, with D possibly matching TRBD2 (6 bases). Trimming cost V 3 bases and J 12 bases, with 11 bases left between them. This CDR3 contains 12 residues. Germline V gene data show CDR1 as KGHDR and CDR2 as SFDVKD.

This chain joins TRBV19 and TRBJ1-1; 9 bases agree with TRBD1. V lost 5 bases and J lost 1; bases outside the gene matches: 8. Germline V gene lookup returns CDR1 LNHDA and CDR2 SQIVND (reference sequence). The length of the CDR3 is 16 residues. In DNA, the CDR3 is TGTGCCAGTAGTTATAGAGGGGACAGGGCGAACACTGAAGCTTTCTTT. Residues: CASSYRGDRANTEAFF.

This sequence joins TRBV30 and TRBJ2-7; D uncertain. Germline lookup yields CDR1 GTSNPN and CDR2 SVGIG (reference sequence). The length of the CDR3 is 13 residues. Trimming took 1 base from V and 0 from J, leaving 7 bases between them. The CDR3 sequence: CAWSDEPSYEQYF. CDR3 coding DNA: TGTGCCTGGAGTGATGAGCCCTCCTACGAGCAGTACTTC.

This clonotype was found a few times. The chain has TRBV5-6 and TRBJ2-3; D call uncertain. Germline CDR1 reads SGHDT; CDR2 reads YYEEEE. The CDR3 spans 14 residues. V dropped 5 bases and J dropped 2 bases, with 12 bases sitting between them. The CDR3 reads CASRPAGFTDTQYF. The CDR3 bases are TGTGCCAGCAGACCCGCCGGGTTCACAGATACGCAGTATTTT.

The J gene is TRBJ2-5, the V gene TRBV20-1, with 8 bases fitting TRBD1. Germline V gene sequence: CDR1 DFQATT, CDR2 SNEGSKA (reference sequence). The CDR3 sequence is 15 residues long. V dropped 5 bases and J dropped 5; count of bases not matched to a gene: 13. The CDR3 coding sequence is TGCAGTGCTCGTTTTCCAGGGGGCAAGGGGGAGACCCAGTACTTC. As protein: CSARFPGGKGETQYF.

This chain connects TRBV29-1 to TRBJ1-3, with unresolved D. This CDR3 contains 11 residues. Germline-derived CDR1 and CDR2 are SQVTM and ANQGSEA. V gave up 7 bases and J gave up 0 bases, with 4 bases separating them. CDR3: CSGSSGNTIYF. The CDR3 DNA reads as TGCAGCGGGAGCTCTGGAAACACCATATATTTT.

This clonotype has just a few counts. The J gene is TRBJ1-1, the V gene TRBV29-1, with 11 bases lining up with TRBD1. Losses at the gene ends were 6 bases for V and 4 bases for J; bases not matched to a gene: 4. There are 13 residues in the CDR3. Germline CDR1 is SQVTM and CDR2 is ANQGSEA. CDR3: CSVDGQGATEAFF. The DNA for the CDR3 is TGCAGCGTAGATGGACAGGGGGCCACTGAAGCTTTCTTT.

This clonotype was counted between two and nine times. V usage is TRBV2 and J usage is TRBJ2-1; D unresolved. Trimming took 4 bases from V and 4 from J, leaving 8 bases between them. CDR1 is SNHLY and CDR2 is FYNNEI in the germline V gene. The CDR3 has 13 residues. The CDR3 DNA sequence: TGTGCCAGCAGTGCGGACGGGTACAATGAGCAGTTCTTC. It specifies CASSADGYNEQFF.

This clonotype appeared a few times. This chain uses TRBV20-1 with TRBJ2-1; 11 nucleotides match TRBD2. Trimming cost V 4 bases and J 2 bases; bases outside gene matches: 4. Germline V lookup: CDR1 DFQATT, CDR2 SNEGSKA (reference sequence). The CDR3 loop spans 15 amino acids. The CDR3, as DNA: TGCAGTGCTACCGGGACTAGCGGAACCTACAATGAGCAGTTCTTC. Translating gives CSATGTSGTYNEQFF.

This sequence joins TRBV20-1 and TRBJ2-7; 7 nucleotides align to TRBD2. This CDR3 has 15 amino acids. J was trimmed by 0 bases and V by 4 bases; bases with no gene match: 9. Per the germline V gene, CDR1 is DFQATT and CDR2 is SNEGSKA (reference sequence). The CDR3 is CSATARDYSSYEQYF. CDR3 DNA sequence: TGCAGTGCTACCGCCCGGGACTACAGCTCCTACGAGCAGTACTTC.

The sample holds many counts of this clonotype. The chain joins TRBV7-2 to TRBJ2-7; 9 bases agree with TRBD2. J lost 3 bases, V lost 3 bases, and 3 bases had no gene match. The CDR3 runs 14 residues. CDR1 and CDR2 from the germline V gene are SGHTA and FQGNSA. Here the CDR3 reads CASSLTSGYYEQYF. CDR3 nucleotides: TGTGCCAGCAGCTTGACTAGCGGATACTACGAGCAGTACTTC.

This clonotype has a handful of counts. The CDR3 DNA reads TGCAGTGCTAGGGCAAATCGCGGGAACACTGAAGCTTTCTTT. It is translated as CSARANRGNTEAFF. The V and J genes are TRBV20-1 and TRBJ1-1; D not resolved. Germline V gives CDR1 DFQATT, CDR2 SNEGSKA (reference sequence). V lost 3 bases and J lost 1, with 12 bases in between. CDR3 length: 14 amino acids.

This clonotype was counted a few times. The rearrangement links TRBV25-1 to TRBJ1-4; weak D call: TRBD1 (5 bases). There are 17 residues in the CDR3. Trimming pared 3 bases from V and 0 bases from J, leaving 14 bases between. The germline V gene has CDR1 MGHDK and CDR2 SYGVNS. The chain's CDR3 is CASSDLTAHPTNEKLFF. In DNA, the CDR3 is TGTGCCAGCAGTGACCTGACAGCCCACCCAACTAATGAAAAACTGTTTTTT.

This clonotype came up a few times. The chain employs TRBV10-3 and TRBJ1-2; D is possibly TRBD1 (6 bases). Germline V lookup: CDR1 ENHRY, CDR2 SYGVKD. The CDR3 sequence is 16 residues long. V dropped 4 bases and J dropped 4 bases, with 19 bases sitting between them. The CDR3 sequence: CAISAGQGPPGYGYTF. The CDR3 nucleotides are TGTGCCATCAGTGCGGGACAAGGGCCCCCGGGCTATGGCTACACCTTC.

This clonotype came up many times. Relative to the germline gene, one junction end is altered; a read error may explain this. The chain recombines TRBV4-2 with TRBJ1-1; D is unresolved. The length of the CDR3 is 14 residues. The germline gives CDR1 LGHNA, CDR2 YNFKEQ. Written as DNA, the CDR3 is TGTGCCAGCAGCCAGAAGGAGCTGAAGACTGAAGCTTTCTTT. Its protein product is CASSQKELKTEAFF.

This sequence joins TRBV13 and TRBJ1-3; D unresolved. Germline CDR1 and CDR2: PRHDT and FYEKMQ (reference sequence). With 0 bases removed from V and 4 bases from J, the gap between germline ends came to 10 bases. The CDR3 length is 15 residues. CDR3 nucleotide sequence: TGTGCCAGCAGCTTAGGGCTGAGCGGGGGAAACACCATATATTTT. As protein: CASSLGLSGGNTIYF.

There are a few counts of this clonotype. The CDR3 DNA is TGTGCCAGCAGTCGTCTCAGTGAGCAGTACTTC. Translating it yields CASSRLSEQYF. The chain employs TRBV2 and TRBJ2-7; D is unclear. Germline CDR1 SNHLY, CDR2 FYNNEI. CDR3 length: 11 amino acids. V gave up 5 bases and J gave up 7 bases, with 9 bases separating them.

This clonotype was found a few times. The CDR3 protein is CSALAGEGGNEQFF. The CDR3 DNA follows: TGCAGTGCACTAGCGGGAGAGGGGGGCAATGAGCAGTTCTTC. The chain recombines TRBV20-1 with TRBJ2-1, with TRBD2 matching over 11 bases. The V gene end was trimmed by 6 bases and the J gene end by 6 bases; junction bases not matched to a gene: 7. From germline, CDR1 is DFQATT and CDR2 SNEGSKA (reference sequence). There are 14 residues in the CDR3.

The CDR3 region has the DNA TGTGCCTGGAGAGAGAGTCCAGCGGGCACTGAAGCTTTCTTT. Residues: CAWRESPAGTEAFF. The chain couples TRBV30 to TRBJ1-1; D uncertain. The germline V gene has CDR1 GTSNPN and CDR2 SVGIG (reference sequence). This CDR3 has 14 amino acids. Between the trimmed V and J ends, which lost 3 bases and 4 bases, there was a span of 15 bases. The complete variable domain, with remaining parts taken from reference TRBV30 and TRBJ1-1, reads SQTIHQWPATLVQPVGSPLSLECTVEGTSNPNLYWYRQAAGRGLQLLFYSVGIGQISSEVPQNLSASRPQDRQFILSSKKLLLSDSGFYLCAWRESPAGTEAFFGQGTRLTVV.

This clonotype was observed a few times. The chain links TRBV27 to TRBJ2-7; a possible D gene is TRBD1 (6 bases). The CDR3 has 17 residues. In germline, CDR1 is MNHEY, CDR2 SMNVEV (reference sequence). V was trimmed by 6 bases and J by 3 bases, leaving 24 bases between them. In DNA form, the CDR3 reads TGTGCCAGCAGGTCTACAGGGATCCTTGAGGGCAACTACGAGCAGTACTTC. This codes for CASRSTGILEGNYEQYF.

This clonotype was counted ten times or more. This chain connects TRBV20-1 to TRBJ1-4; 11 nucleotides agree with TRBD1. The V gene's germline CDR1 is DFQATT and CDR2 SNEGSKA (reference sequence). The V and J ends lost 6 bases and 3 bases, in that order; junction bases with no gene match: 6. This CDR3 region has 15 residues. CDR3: CSARDRGAANEKLFF. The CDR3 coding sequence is TGCAGTGCGAGGGACAGGGGGGCAGCTAATGAAAAACTGTTTTTT.

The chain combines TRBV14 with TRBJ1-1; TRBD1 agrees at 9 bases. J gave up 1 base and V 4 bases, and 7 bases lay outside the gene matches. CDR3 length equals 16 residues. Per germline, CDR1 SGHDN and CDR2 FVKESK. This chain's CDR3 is CASSRGQGRGNTEAFF. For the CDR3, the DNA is TGTGCCAGCAGCCGAGGACAGGGGAGAGGGAACACTGAAGCTTTCTTT.